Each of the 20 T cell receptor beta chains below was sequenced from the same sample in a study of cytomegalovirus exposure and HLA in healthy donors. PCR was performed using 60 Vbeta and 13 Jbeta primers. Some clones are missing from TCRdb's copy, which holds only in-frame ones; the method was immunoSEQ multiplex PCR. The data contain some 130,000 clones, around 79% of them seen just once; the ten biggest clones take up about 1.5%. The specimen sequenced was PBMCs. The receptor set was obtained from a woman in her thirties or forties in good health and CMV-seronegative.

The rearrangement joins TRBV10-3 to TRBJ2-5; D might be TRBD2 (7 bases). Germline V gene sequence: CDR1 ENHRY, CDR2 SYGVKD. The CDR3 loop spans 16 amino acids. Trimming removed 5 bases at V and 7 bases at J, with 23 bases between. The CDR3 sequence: CAISPVEGGSSGTQYF. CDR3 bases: TGTGCCATCAGTCCGGTGGAGGGGGGGAGCTCGGGGACCCAGTACTTC.

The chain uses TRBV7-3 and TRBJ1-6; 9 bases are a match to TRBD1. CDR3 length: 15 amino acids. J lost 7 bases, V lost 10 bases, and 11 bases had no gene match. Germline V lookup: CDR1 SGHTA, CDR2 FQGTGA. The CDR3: CATSLGTGSNSPLHF. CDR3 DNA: TGTGCCACCTCCCTTGGGACAGGGTCAAATTCACCCCTCCACTTT. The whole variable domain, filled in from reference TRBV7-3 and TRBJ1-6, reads GAGVSQTPSNKVTEKGKYVELRCDPISGHTALYWYRQSLGQGPEFLIYFQGTGAADDSGLPNDRFFAVRPEGSVSTLKIQRTERGDSAVYLCATSLGTGSNSPLHFGNGTRLTVT.

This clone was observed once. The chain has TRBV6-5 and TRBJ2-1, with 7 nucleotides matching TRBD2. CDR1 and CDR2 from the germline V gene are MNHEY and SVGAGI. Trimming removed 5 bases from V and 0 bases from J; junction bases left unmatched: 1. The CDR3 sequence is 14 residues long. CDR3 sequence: CASSPGGSYNEQFF. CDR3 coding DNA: TGTGCCAGCAGTCCGGGGGGCTCCTACAATGAGCAGTTCTTC.

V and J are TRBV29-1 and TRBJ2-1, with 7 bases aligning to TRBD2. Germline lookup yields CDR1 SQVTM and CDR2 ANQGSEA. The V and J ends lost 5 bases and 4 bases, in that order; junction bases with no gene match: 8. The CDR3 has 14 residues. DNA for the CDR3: TGCAGCGTTCTCACTAGCGTCCCTTACAATGAGCAGTTCTTC. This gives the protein CSVLTSVPYNEQFF.

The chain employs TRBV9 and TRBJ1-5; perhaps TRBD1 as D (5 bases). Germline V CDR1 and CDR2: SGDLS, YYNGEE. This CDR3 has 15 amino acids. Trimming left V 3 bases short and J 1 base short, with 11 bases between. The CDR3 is CASSASGMSNQPQHF. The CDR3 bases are TGTGCCAGCAGCGCCTCAGGGATGAGCAATCAGCCCCAGCATTTT.

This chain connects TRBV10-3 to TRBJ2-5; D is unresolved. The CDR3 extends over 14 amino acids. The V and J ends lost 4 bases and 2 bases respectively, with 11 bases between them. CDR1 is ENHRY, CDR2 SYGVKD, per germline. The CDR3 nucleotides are TGTGCCATCAGTGTATCTGGCGGTCAAGAGACCCAGTACTTC. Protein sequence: CAISVSGGQETQYF.

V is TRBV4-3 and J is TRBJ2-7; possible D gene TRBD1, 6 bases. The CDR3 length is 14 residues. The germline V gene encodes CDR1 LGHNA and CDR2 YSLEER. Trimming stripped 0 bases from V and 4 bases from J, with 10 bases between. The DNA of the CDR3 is TGCGCCAGCAGCCAAGATGGCCAGGGGTACGAGCAGTACTTC. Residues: CASSQDGQGYEQYF.

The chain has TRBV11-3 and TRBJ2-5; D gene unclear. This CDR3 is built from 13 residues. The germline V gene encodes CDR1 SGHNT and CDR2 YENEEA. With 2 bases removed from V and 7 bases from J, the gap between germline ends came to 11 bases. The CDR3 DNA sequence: TGTGCCAGCAGCTTATCGGAACGGAGGACCCAGTACTTC. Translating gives CASSLSERRTQYF.

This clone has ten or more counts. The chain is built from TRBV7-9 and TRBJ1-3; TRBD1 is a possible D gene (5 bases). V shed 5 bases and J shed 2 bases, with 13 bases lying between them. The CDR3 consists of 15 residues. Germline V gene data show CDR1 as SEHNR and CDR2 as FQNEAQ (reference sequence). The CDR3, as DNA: TGTGCCAGCAGCCCACAGCCGGGGGCTGGAAACACCATATATTTT. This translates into CASSPQPGAGNTIYF. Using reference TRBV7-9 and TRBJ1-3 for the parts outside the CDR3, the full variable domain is DTGVSQNPRHKITKRGQNVTFRCDPISEHNRLYWYRQTLGQGPEFLTYFQNEAQLEKSRLLSDRFSAERPKGSFSTLEIQRTEQGDSAMYLCASSPQPGAGNTIYFGEGSWLTVV.

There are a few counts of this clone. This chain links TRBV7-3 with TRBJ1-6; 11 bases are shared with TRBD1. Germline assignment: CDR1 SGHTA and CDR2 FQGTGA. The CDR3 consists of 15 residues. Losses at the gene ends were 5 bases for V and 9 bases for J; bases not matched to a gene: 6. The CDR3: CASSLLGTGGSPLHF. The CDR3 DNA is TGTGCCAGCAGCCTACTTGGGACAGGGGGTTCACCCCTCCACTTT.

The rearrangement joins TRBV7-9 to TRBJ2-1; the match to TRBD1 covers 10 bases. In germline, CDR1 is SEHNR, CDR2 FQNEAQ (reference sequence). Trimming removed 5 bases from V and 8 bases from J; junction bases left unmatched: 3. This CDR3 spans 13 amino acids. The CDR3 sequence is CASSRQGADEQFF. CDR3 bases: TGTGCCAGCAGCCGACAGGGGGCGGATGAGCAGTTCTTC.

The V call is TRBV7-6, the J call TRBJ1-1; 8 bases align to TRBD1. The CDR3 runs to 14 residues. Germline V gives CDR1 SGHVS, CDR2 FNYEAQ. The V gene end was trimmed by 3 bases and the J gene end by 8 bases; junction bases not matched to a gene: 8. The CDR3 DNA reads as TGTGCCAGCAGCTTGCGCGCAGGGGGCAGAGAAGCTTTCTTT. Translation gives CASSLRAGGREAFF.

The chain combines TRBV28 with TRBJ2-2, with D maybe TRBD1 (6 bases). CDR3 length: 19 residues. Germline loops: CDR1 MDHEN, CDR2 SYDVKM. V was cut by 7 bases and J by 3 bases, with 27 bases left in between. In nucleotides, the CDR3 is TGTGCCAGCACCGACATCCGGGACACCCCGGGGTGGGACACCGGGGAGCTGTTTTTT. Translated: CASTDIRDTPGWDTGELFF.

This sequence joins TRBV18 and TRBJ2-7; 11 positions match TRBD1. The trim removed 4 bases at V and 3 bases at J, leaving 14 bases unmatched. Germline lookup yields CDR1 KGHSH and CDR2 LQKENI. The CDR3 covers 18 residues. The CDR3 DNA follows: TGTGCCAGCTCACATGGACAGGGGGCAAAGCGGGCGCTCTACGAGCAGTACTTC. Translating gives CASSHGQGAKRALYEQYF.

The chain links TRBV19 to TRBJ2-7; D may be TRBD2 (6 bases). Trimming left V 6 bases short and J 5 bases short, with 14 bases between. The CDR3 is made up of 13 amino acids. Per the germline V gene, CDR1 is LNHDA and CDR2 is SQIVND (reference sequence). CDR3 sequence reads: CASSPGLGDEQYF. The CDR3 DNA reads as TGTGCCAGTAGCCCGGGACTGGGGGACGAGCAGTACTTC.

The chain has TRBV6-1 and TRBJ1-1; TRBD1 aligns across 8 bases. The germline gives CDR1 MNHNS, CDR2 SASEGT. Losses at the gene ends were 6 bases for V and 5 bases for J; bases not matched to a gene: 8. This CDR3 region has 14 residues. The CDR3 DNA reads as TGTGCCAGCAGGCCAGGGGGCTTAATGACTGAAGCTTTCTTT. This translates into CASRPGGLMTEAFF.

The CDR3 nucleotides are TGTGCCAGCAGCCACCCCATAGCGGGGGGTCCCTACGAGCAGTACTTC. It is translated as CASSHPIAGGPYEQYF. This chain joins TRBV28 and TRBJ2-7, with TRBD2 identical over 10 bases. V trimming: 6 bases; J trimming: 2 bases; junction bases outside the gene matches: 10. This CDR3 has 16 amino acids. The germline gives CDR1 MDHEN, CDR2 SYDVKM.

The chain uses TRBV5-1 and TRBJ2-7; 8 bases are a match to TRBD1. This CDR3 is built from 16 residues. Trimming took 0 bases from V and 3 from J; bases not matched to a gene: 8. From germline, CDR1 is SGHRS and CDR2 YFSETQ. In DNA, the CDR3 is TGCGCCAGCAGCTTGGGTCAGGGGGCGTACGACTACGAGCAGTACTTC. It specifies CASSLGQGAYDYEQYF. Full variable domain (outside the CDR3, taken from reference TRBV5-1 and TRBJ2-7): KAGVTQTPRYLIKTRGQQVTLSCSPISGHRSVSWYQQTPGQGLQFLFEYFSETQRNKGNFPGRFSGRQFSNSRSEMNVSTLELGDSALYLCASSLGQGAYDYEQYFGPGTRLTVT.

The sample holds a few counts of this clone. CDR3 loop: CASSSAGRGTGLYGYTF. CDR3 coding DNA: TGTGCCAGCAGCTCGGCTGGTCGTGGGACAGGGCTCTATGGCTACACCTTC. V and J are TRBV5-6 and TRBJ1-2, with 9 bases aligning to TRBD1. Germline CDR1 and CDR2: SGHDT and YYEEEE. Trimming took 3 bases from V and 4 from J; bases not matched to a gene: 13. This CDR3 contains 17 residues.

The CDR3: CAAIGAAPGYGYTF. The CDR3 DNA follows: TGTGCCGCGATTGGAGCAGCCCCGGGCTATGGCTACACCTTC. V is TRBV6-5 and J is TRBJ1-2; D remains unclear. There are 14 residues in the CDR3. Germline V gene sequence: CDR1 MNHEY, CDR2 SVGAGI. The ends were cut back, 11 bases at V and 4 bases at J, with 20 bases in the middle.